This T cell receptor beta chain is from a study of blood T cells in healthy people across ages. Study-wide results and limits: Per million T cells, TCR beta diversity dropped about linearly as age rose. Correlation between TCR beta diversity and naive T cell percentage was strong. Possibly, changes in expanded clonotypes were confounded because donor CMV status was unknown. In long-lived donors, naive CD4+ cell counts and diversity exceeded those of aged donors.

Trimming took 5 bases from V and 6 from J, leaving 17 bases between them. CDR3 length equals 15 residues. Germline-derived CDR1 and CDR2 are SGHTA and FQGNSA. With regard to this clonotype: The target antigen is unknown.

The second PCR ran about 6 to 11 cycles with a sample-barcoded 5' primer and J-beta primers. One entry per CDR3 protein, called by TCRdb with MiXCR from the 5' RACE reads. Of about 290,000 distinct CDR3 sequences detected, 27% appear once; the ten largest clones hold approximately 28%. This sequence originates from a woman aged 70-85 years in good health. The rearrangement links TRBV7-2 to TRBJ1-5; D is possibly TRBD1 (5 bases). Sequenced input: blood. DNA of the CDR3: TGTGCCAGCAGCCCTGGGACGGATTACGGTCAGCCCCAGCATTTT. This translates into CASSPGTDYGQPQHF.